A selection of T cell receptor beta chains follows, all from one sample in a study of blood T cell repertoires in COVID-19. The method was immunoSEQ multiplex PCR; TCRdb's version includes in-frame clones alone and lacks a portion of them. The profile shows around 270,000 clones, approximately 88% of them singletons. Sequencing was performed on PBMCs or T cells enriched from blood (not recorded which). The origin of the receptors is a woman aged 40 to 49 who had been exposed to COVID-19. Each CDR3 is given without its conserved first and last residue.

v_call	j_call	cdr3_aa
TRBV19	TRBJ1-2	ASSITVTNYGYT
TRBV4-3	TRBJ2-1	ASSQGHRGAKDEQF
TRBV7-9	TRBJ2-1	ASSKGQGSANPF
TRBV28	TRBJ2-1	ASRHGGGEQF
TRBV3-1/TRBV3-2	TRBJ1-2	ASSLVQGRPNYGYT
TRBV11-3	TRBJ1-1	ASSLLGQSATEAF
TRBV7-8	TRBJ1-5	ASSRGGAYSNQPQH
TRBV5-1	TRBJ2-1	ASSPGLAGDYEQF
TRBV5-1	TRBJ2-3	ASSLLGTATDTQY
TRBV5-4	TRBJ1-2	ASSLGQGSLNYGYT
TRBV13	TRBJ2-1	ASSLGSSGGWEQF
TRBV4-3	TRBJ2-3	ASSRRTSGSTDTQY
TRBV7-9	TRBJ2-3	ASSPVTQQY
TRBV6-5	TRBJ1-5	ASSLGQGGQPQH
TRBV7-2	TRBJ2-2	ASSLARGLAGSGELF
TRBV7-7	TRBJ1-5	ASSLVGQERVPSNQPQH
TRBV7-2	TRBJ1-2	ASSLELWAGNGGYT
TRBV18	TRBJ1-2	ASSPPGSAISYGYT
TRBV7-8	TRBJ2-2	ASSLFRGQAGELF
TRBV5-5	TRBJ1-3	ASSPGTSGNTIY
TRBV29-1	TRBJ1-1	SVLIPEAF
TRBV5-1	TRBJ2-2	ASSAREGAGELF
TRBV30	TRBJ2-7	AWSPGVLYEQY
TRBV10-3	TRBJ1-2	AISRENRVEGYT
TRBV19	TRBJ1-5	ASSSRGQGNQPQH
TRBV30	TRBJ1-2	AWRLGGGYT
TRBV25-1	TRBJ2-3	ASSEGLRTTDTQY
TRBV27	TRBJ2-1	ASSLRQGPYNEQF
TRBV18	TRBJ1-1	ASSTGQGRTEAF
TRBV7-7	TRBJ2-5	ASSLLAGTQETQY
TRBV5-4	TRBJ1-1	ASSQDGGVRNTEAF
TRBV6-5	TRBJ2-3	ASRGSTDTQY
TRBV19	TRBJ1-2	ASSIVEHYGYT
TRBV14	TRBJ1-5	ASSQECKGQGAQPQH
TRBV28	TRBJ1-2	ASGRYGYT
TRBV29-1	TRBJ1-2	SVDVGQGRGYT
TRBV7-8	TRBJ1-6	ASSFGSYNSPLH
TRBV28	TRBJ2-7	ASSLPGSYEQY
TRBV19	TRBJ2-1	ASSMGLGGEQF
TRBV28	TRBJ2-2	ASSNGQPRNTGELF
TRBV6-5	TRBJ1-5	ATADRGNQPQH
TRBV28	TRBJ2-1	ASNLTPSYNEQF
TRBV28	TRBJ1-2	ASKPDRLRYT
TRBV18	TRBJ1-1	ASSLLQGYTEAF
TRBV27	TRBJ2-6	ASSLLGGSGANVLT
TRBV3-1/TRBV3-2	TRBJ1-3	ASSQEEGNTIY
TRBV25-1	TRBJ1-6	ASSGTGLESPLH
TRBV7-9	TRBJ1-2	ASSSVGTANYGYT
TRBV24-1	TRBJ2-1	ATSDQLAGGYNEQF
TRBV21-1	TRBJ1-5	ASSKVNLDRTQPQH
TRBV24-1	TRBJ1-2	ATSDCEVSSNYGYT
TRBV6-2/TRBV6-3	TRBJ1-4	ASSYGPNNEKLF
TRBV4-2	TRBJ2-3	ASSQMTSGTADTQY
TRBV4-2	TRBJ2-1	ASSQAAGRVSEQF
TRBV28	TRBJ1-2	ASSFPQPGGYT
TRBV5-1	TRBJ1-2	ASSLDSANYGYT
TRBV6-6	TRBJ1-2	ASSDTGAVYGYT
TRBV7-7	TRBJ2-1	ASSVGLAGGRYNEQF